This TCR beta chain emerged from a study of T cell changes during pregnancy in multiple sclerosis. The data were produced by immunoSEQ multiplex PCR, yet TCRdb's version contains in-frame clones alone and is incomplete. The sample records 80,000 to 95,000 clones, 90% to 95% being singletons. The length of the CDR3 is 14 residues. Per germline, CDR1 SGHRS and CDR2 YFSETQ. The junction had 9 bases not matched to a gene; V was cut back by 2 bases and J by 8 bases. The source material was peripheral blood, sampled in the second trimester of pregnancy. The chain links TRBV5-1 to TRBJ1-2, with 7 positions matching TRBD1. The TCR originated in a female donor with multiple sclerosis, enrolled in a pregnancy study. The CDR3 region is CASSLTGTEQGYTF. Here the CDR3 DNA reads TGCGCCAGCAGCTTAACCGGGACAGAGCAAGGCTACACCTTC.